This paragraph reports one TCR beta chain. These data are taken from a study of T cell changes during pregnancy in multiple sclerosis. V lost 3 bases, J lost 7 bases, and 6 bases stayed unmatched. Germline V gene sequence: CDR1 PRHDT, CDR2 FYEKMQ (reference sequence). The CDR3 spans 14 residues. Here immunoSEQ multiplex PCR was the method, and the copy in TCRdb shows in-frame clones only, minus some. Among some 87,000 clones listed, almost 95% were seen once. The receptor was derived from a female donor with multiple sclerosis, enrolled in a pregnancy study. Sequencing used peripheral blood, obtained in the first trimester of pregnancy. The rearrangement uses TRBV13 and TRBJ2-7, with 10 positions matching TRBD2. CDR3 in amino acids: CASSLRVAGGEQYF. In nucleotides, the CDR3 is TGTGCCAGCAGCTTGAGGGTAGCGGGAGGTGAGCAGTACTTC.